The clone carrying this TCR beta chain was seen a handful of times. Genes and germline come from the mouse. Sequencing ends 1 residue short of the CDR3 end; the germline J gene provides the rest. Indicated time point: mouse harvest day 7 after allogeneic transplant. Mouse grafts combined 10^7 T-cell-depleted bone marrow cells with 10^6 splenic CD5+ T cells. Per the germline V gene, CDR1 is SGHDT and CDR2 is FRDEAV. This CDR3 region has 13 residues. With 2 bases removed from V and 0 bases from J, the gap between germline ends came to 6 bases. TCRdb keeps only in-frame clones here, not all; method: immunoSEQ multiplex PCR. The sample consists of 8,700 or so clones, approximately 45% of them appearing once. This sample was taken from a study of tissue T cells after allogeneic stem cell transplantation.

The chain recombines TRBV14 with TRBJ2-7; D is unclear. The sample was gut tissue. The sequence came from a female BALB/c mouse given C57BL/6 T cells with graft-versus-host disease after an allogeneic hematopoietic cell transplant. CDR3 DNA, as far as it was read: TGTGCCAGCAGTTTTGGCAGCTCCTATGAACAGTAC. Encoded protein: CASSFGSSYEQY. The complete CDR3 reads CASSFGSSYEQYF.